These 27 T cell receptor beta chains were sequenced from one sample in a study of blood T cell repertoires in COVID-19. Method: immunoSEQ multiplex PCR; TCRdb's copy keeps in-frame clones and lacks some. Found here are 88,000 or so clones, roughly 90% of them singletons; the top ten hold less than 9%. The sequencing sample was made of peripheral blood. Receptors originate from a man aged 55-75 years with acute or convalescent COVID-19.

This clone has only a few counts. The chain carries TRBV5-1 and TRBJ2-1; the D gene is possibly TRBD2 (5 bases). This CDR3 has 15 amino acids. Trimming pared 0 bases from V and 4 bases from J, leaving 11 bases between. The germline CDR1 and CDR2 sequences are SGHRS and YFSETQ. The CDR3 nucleotides are TGCGCCAGCAGCTTGGTACGGGGAGATTACAATGAGCAGTTCTTC. Translating gives CASSLVRGDYNEQFF.

The rearrangement joins TRBV18 to TRBJ1-1; no clear D. The CDR3 has 15 residues. CDR1 and CDR2 from the germline V gene are KGHSH and LQKENI. With 1 base removed from V and 4 bases from J, the gap between germline ends came to 13 bases. The CDR3 sequence: CASSPQTTLRTEAFF. In nucleotides, the CDR3 is TGTGCCAGCTCACCACAGACGACATTGCGCACTGAAGCTTTCTTT.

The chain recombines TRBV13 with TRBJ2-1; D might be TRBD1 (6 bases). The V end lost 5 bases, the J end lost 6 bases, and 17 bases lay between the germline ends. The V gene's germline CDR1 is PRHDT and CDR2 FYEKMQ (reference sequence). The CDR3 extends over 15 amino acids. CDR3 bases: TGTGCCAGCAGCACGGGCTTACAGGGCGGCAATGAGCAGTTCTTC. Its protein is CASSTGLQGGNEQFF.

The chain couples TRBV19 to TRBJ2-1; tentatively, D is TRBD2 (6 bases). Germline CDR1 reads LNHDA; CDR2 reads SQIVND (reference sequence). V lost 4 bases to trimming and J lost 9 bases, with 19 bases between them. CDR3 length: 15 amino acids. For the CDR3, the DNA is TGTGCCAGTAGTAGGGGGACCGAACCGCGGGGTGAGCAGTTCTTC. This sequence encodes CASSRGTEPRGEQFF.

The J gene is TRBJ2-3, the V gene TRBV29-1; possibly TRBD2 for D (5 bases). Germline V gene sequence: CDR1 SQVTM, CDR2 ANQGSEA. The CDR3 runs to 12 residues. V was pared by 6 bases and J by 1 base, with 8 bases between. The CDR3 loop is CSVERGTDTQYF. In DNA form, the CDR3 reads TGCAGCGTCGAGAGGGGCACAGATACGCAGTATTTT.

The chain is built from TRBV3-1 (or the pseudogene TRBV3-2) and TRBJ1-6; possibly TRBD1 for D (5 bases). Germline V gene lookup returns CDR1 LGHDT and CDR2 YNNKEL (reference sequence). CDR3 length equals 14 residues. Trimming removed 5 bases from V and 5 bases from J, with 10 bases in between. The DNA for the CDR3 is TGTGCCAGCAGCAGGGGTGGGAATAATTCACCCCTCCACTTT. Its translation: CASSRGGNNSPLHF.

The chain has TRBV7-9 and TRBJ1-1; 7 nucleotides line up with TRBD1. The CDR3 length is 12 residues. Germline CDR1 reads SEHNR; CDR2 reads FQNEAQ (reference sequence). The V gene end was trimmed by 5 bases and the J gene end by 7 bases; junction bases not matched to a gene: 4. The CDR3 region is CASSVGTVEAFF. DNA of the CDR3: TGTGCCAGCAGCGTCGGGACAGTTGAAGCTTTCTTT.

V gene TRBV20-1 combines with J gene TRBJ2-7; TRBD2 is a possible D gene (7 bases). Looked up from germline, CDR1 is DFQATT and CDR2 is SNEGSKA (reference sequence). There are 14 residues in the CDR3. V gave up 3 bases and J gave up 2 bases, with 14 bases separating them. Here the CDR3 DNA reads TGCAGTGCTAGTTCGGAGGGGGGGGCCTACGAGCAGTACTTC. Protein sequence: CSASSEGGAYEQYF.

In this sample, this clone turned up a few times. J is TRBJ1-2 and V is TRBV9; no firm D call. This CDR3 spans 15 amino acids. The germline CDR1 and CDR2 sequences are SGDLS and YYNGEE. Deletions cut 4 bases from V and 0 bases from J, with 13 bases between. The CDR3 loop is CASSPMSFSNYGYTF. The CDR3 DNA sequence: TGTGCCAGCAGCCCCATGAGCTTTTCTAACTATGGCTACACCTTC. Full variable domain (rest looked up from reference TRBV9 and TRBJ1-2): DSGVTQTPKHLITATGQRVTLRCSPRSGDLSVYWYQQSLDQGLQFLIQYYNGEERAKGNILERFSAQQFPDLHSELNLSSLELGDSALYFCASSPMSFSNYGYTFGSGTRLTVV.

The V call is TRBV15, the J call TRBJ2-3; D is possibly TRBD2 (5 bases). The CDR3 has 15 amino acids. The V and J ends lost 3 bases and 10 bases respectively, with 20 bases between them. From germline, CDR1 is LNHNV and CDR2 YYDKDF (reference sequence). DNA for the CDR3: TGTGCCACCAGCAGCCTGACTACCCCACTCGGACCGCAGTATTTT. This codes for CATSSLTTPLGPQYF.

The chain links TRBV5-4 to TRBJ2-5; the match to TRBD2 covers 9 bases. This CDR3 has 14 residues. From germline, CDR1 is SGHNT and CDR2 YYREEE (reference sequence). V dropped 4 bases and J dropped 1; count of bases not matched to a gene: 2. The CDR3 DNA reads as TGTGCCAGCAGCCGGACTAGCGCCCAAGAGACCCAGTACTTC. Translated, it gives CASSRTSAQETQYF.

V usage is TRBV7-2 and J usage is TRBJ1-1; perhaps TRBD1 as D (5 bases). CDR3 length: 14 amino acids. V lost 3 bases and J lost 0, with 8 bases in between. CDR1 and CDR2 (germline): SGHTA, FQGNSA. This CDR3 reads CASSLRQLNTEAFF. DNA for the CDR3: TGTGCCAGCAGCTTGAGACAGTTGAACACTGAAGCTTTCTTT.

The J gene is TRBJ1-1, the V gene TRBV3-1 (or the pseudogene TRBV3-2); D remains unclear. V was clipped by 2 bases and J by 1 base, with 8 bases between them. The CDR3 totals 14 residues. Germline loops: CDR1 LGHDT, CDR2 YNNKEL (reference sequence). This CDR3 is CASSQPQQNTEAFF. CDR3 sequence (DNA): TGTGCCAGCAGCCAACCACAGCAGAACACTGAAGCTTTCTTT.

The J gene is TRBJ1-5, the V gene TRBV10-3; 10 positions agree with TRBD1. The CDR3 contains 13 residues. Germline V gene sequence: CDR1 ENHRY, CDR2 SYGVKD. V shed 6 bases and J 7 bases; nucleotides not matched to a gene: 3. The CDR3 bases are TGTGCCATCAGGGGACAGGGGAACCAGCCCCAGCATTTT. As protein: CAIRGQGNQPQHF.

This clone was counted only a few times. V gene TRBV9 combines with J gene TRBJ2-1; 7 nucleotides agree with TRBD2. This CDR3 is 14 amino acids long. Trimming cost V 5 bases and J 8 bases; bases outside gene matches: 10. In germline, CDR1 is SGDLS, CDR2 YYNGEE. CDR3 coding DNA: TGTGCCAGCAGTCTAAGCGGGAAATTGGATGAGCAGTTCTTC. As protein: CASSLSGKLDEQFF.

This chain uses TRBV7-8 with TRBJ2-7; 9 bases are shared with TRBD1. The CDR3 has 15 amino acids. Germline V CDR1 and CDR2: SGHVS, FQNEAQ. Unmatched junction bases numbered 7, after V lost 5 bases and J lost 2 bases. The CDR3 bases are TGTGCCAGCAGCGGCCCGGGGGACAGGGCCTACGAGCAGTACTTC. This translates into CASSGPGDRAYEQYF. The whole variable domain, remainder taken from reference TRBV7-8 and TRBJ2-7, is GAGVSQSPRYKVAKRGQDVALRCDPISGHVSLFWYQQALGQGPEFLTYFQNEAQLDKSGLPSDRFFAERPEGSVSTLKIQRTQQEDSAVYLCASSGPGDRAYEQYFGPGTRLTVT.

Regarding this clone: Other DNA variants within this sample encode the same CDR3. The J gene is TRBJ2-2, the V gene TRBV9; the D gene is possibly TRBD2 (5 bases). The CDR3 runs 15 residues. The germline V and J ends were trimmed by 0 bases and 4 bases, with 10 bases remaining between them. From germline, CDR1 is SGDLS and CDR2 YYNGEE. The CDR3 loop reads CASSVVGGLTGELFF. The CDR3 DNA sequence: TGTGCCAGCAGCGTAGTCGGCGGACTCACCGGGGAGCTGTTTTTT.

The CDR3 DNA reads TGTGCCAGCAGTACATTGGGCCCCGAAGCTTTCTTT. Its translation: CASSTLGPEAFF. V is TRBV28 and J is TRBJ1-1; D gene unclear. From germline, CDR1 is MDHEN and CDR2 SYDVKM. With 5 bases removed from V and 8 bases from J, the gap between germline ends came to 12 bases. The CDR3 is 12 residues long.

The chain carries TRBV10-2 and TRBJ2-7; 8 bases match TRBD2. Germline V CDR1 and CDR2: WSHSY, SAAADI. The length of the CDR3 is 13 residues. The V gene end was trimmed by 10 bases and the J gene end by 0 bases; junction bases not matched to a gene: 5. In nucleotides, the CDR3 is TGCGCCACACAGCGGGGGTACTCCTACGAGCAGTACTTC. It is translated as CATQRGYSYEQYF.

The chain recombines TRBV7-2 with TRBJ1-1, with D unclear. This CDR3 has 15 amino acids. V shed 2 bases and J shed 0 bases, with 10 bases lying between them. Germline V gene sequence: CDR1 SGHTA, CDR2 FQGNSA. CDR3 protein: CASSLLTVMNTEAFF. In DNA, the CDR3 is TGTGCCAGCAGCTTATTAACAGTTATGAACACTGAAGCTTTCTTT.

V is TRBV7-9 and J is TRBJ2-3; D unresolved. V lost 2 bases and J lost 1, with 7 bases in between. The germline V gene encodes CDR1 SEHNR and CDR2 FQNEAQ (reference sequence). CDR3 length: 14 amino acids. The CDR3 here is CASSLSFRTDTQYF. CDR3 DNA: TGTGCCAGCAGCTTATCCTTTCGCACAGATACGCAGTATTTT.

The chain carries TRBV10-3 and TRBJ2-3; D remains unclear. V lost 8 bases, J lost 4 bases, and 10 bases lay in between. Germline CDR1 reads ENHRY; CDR2 reads SYGVKD. The CDR3 length is 12 residues. The CDR3 loop is CAIAGSSDTQYF. In DNA form, the CDR3 reads TGTGCCATCGCTGGCAGTTCAGATACGCAGTATTTT.

The V and J genes are TRBV29-1 and TRBJ1-5; 7 bases align to TRBD1. J gave up 5 bases and V 6 bases, and 7 bases lay outside the gene matches. Germline V gives CDR1 SQVTM, CDR2 ANQGSEA. CDR3 length: 13 residues. CDR3: CSVTGELDQPQHF. CDR3 nucleotides: TGCAGCGTAACAGGGGAATTAGATCAGCCCCAGCATTTT.

The rearrangement links TRBV29-1 to TRBJ2-1; D remains unclear. The V end lost 4 bases, the J end lost 2 bases, and 3 bases lay between the germline ends. The CDR3 length is 11 residues. Looked up from germline, CDR1 is SQVTM and CDR2 is ANQGSEA. The CDR3 DNA sequence: TGCAGCGTTGCAACCTACAATGAGCAGTTCTTC. Translating gives CSVATYNEQFF.

V gene TRBV19 combines with J gene TRBJ1-4, with a possible D match to TRBD1 (5 bases). V was pared by 6 bases and J by 5 bases, with 16 bases between. The CDR3 is 15 residues long. The germline gives CDR1 LNHDA, CDR2 SQIVND (reference sequence). CDR3 sequence reads: CASRDIGGGNEKLFF. Here the CDR3 DNA reads TGTGCCAGTAGAGATATCGGGGGAGGAAATGAAAAACTGTTTTTT.

This clone came up once. This sequence joins TRBV4-2 and TRBJ2-2; no definite D call. V lost 0 bases and J lost 4, with 12 bases in between. The V gene's germline CDR1 is LGHNA and CDR2 YNFKEQ. CDR3 length equals 16 residues. This chain's CDR3 is CASSQDRRRSTGELFF. CDR3 in DNA: TGTGCCAGCAGCCAAGATCGCAGAAGGAGCACCGGGGAGCTGTTTTTT.

The chain employs TRBV5-1 and TRBJ2-3; TRBD1 matches 10 bases. Germline V gene lookup returns CDR1 SGHRS and CDR2 YFSETQ. V was clipped by 8 bases and J by 3 bases; unmatched bases: 9. The CDR3 covers 15 residues. Written as DNA, the CDR3 is TGCGCCAGTTATCCCCGGACAGGGGGGACAGATACGCAGTATTTT. Amino acid sequence: CASYPRTGGTDTQYF.